One TCR beta chain is described in this entry. What it binds is unknown. The sample contains more than one DNA sequence encoding this CDR3. Several immunoSEQ plates received, in even portions, the genomic DNA of each subset. Sequenced by immunoSEQ multiplex PCR; TCRdb stores in-frame clones only, minus some. The sample has 600,000 or so clones, approximately 95% seen once. This record comes from a study of shared clonotypes between healthy human individuals. Study-wide results and caveats: Relative to clonotypes present in all four donors, those not shared had lower generation probabilities.

CD8 cells regarded as naive lacked CD45RO, were positively chosen for CCR7, and omitted terminally differentiated effector memory CD45RA+ cells. Healthy adults negative for HIV, lacking recent acute infections or vaccinations, served as donors. Trimming took 0 bases from V and 2 from J; bases not matched to a gene: 1. The germline V gene encodes CDR1 SGHRS and CDR2 YFSETQ. CDR3 size: 14 residues. The sequence was collected from a woman aged 25 to 39 in good health. V and J are TRBV5-1 and TRBJ2-7, with 8 bases identical to TRBD2. The material sequenced was naive CD8+ T cells sorted from blood. The CDR3 protein is CASSLGGLAYEQYF. CDR3 bases: TGCGCCAGCAGCTTGGGGGGACTAGCCTACGAGCAGTACTTC. Together with reference TRBV5-1 and TRBJ2-7, the CDR3 gives the full variable domain: KAGVTQTPRYLIKTRGQQVTLSCSPISGHRSVSWYQQTPGQGLQFLFEYFSETQRNKGNFPGRFSGRQFSNSRSEMNVSTLELGDSALYLCASSLGGLAYEQYFGPGTRLTVT.